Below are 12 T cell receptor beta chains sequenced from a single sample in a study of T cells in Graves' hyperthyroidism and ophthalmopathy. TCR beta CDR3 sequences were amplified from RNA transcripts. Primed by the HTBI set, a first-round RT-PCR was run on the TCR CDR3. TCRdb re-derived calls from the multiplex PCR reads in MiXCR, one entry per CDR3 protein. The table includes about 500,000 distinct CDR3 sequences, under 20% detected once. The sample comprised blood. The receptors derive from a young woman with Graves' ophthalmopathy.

Here the CDR3 reads CASSPGHGNQPQHF. CDR3 DNA: TGTGCCAGCAGTCCGGGACACGGCAATCAGCCCCAGCATTTT. J is TRBJ1-5 and V is TRBV6-1; TRBD1 might be the D (6 bases). The CDR3 covers 14 residues. Trimming cost V 5 bases and J 2 bases, with 10 bases left between them. Germline V gives CDR1 MNHNS, CDR2 SASEGT.

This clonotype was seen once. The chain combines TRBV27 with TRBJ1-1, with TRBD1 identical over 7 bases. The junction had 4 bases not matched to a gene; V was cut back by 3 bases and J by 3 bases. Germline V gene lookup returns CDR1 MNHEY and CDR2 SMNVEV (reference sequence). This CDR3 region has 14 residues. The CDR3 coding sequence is TGTGCCAGCAGTTTGAGGGGGCTGTACACTGAAGCTTTCTTT. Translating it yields CASSLRGLYTEAFF.

The CDR3 reads CASRALWDQETQYF. CDR3 in DNA: TGTGCCAGTAGGGCTCTTTGGGACCAAGAGACCCAGTACTTC. The V call is TRBV19, the J call TRBJ2-5; D gene unclear. Germline loops: CDR1 LNHDA, CDR2 SQIVND (reference sequence). The ends were cut back, 6 bases at V and 0 bases at J, with 11 bases in the middle. This CDR3 has 14 residues.

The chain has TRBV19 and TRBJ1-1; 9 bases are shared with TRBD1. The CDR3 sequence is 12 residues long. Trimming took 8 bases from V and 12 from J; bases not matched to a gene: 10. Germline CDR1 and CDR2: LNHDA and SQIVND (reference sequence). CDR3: CASYRGLSETFF. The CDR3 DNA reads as TGTGCCAGTTACAGGGGGCTGTCGGAAACTTTCTTT.

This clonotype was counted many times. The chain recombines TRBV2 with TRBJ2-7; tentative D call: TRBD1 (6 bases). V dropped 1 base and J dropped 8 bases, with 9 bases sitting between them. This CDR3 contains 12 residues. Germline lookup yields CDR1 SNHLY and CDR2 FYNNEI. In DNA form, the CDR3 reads TGTGCCAGCAGTGAAGAGGGACACCAGCAGTACTTC. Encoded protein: CASSEEGHQQYF.

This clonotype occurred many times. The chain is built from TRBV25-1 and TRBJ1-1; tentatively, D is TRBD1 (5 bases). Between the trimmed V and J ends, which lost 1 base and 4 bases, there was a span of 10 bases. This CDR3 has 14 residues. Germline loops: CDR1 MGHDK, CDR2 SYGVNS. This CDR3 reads CASSEFGATTEAFF. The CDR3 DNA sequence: TGTGCCAGCAGTGAATTCGGGGCAACCACTGAAGCTTTCTTT.

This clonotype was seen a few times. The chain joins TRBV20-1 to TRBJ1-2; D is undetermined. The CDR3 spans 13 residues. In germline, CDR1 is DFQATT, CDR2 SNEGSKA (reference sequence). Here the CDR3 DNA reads TGCAGGGCTCCGGGTTTTTCTAACTATGGCTACACCTTC. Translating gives CRAPGFSNYGYTF.

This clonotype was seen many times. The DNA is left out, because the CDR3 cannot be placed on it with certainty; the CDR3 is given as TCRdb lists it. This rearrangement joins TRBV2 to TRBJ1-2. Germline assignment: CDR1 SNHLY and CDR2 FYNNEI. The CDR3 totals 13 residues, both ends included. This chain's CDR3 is CASILEAFYGYTF.

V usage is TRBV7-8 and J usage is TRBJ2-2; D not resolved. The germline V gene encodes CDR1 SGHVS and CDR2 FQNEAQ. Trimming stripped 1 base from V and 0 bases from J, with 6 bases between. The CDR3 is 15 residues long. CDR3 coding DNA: TGTGCCAGCAGCTTAGTGCGCACGAACACCGGGGAGCTGTTTTTT. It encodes CASSLVRTNTGELFF.

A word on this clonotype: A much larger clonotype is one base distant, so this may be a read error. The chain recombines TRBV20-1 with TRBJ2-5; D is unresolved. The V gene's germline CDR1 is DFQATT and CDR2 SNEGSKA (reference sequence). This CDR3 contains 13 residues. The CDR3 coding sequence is TGCAGTGCTCACCGGAAGCTCCAAGAGACCCAGTGCTTC. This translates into CSAHRKLQETQCF.

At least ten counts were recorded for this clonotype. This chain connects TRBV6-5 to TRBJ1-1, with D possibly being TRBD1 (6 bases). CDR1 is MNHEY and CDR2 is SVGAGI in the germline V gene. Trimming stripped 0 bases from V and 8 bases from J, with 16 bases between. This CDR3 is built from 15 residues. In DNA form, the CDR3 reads TGTGCCAGCAGTTACTCCCGTGACAGGCGTTTCGAAGCTTTCTTT. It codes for CASSYSRDRRFEAFF.

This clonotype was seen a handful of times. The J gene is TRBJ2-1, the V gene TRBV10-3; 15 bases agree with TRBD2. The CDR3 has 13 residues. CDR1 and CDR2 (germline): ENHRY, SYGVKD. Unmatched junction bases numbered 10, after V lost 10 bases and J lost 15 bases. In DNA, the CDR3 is TGTGCCAGCATGAGGGGGACTAGCGGGAGGCGGTTCTTC. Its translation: CASMRGTSGRRFF.